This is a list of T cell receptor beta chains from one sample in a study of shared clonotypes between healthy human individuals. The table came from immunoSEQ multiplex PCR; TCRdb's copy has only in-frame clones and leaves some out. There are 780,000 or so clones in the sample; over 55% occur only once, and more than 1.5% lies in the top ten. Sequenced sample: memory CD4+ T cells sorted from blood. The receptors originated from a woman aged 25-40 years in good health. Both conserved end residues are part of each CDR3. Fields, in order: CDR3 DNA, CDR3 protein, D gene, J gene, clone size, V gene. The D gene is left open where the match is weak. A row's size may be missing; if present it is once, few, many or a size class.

TGTGCCAGCAGACATCATATTCAAGCGGCGAACACTGAAGCTTTCTTT CASRHHIQAANTEAFF - TRBJ1-1 few TRBV5-6
TGTGCCAGCAGGAAAGTGACAGGGAAAGGCACAGATACGCAGTATTTT CASRKVTGKGTDTQYF TRBD1 TRBJ2-3 - TRBV25-1
TGTGCCAGCAGCTCCACCGGACTAGCGGGTTCCTACAATGAGCAGTTCTTC CASSSTGLAGSYNEQFF TRBD2 TRBJ2-1 - TRBV13
TGTGCCAGCCGACAGGGGCCATACTATGGCTACACCTTC CASRQGPYYGYTF TRBD1 TRBJ1-2 - TRBV18
TGTGCCACCAGCAGAGATTTCGCGACAGGGAGTGGCTACACCTTC CATSRDFATGSGYTF TRBD1 TRBJ1-2 - TRBV15
TGTGCCAGCAGTTACTCGATGGCAGGGGGCCGCTATGGCTACACCTTC CASSYSMAGGRYGYTF TRBD1 TRBJ1-2 - TRBV6-5
TGCGCCAGCAGCCAATCCTCAGGGTACAACGGCTACACCTTC CASSQSSGYNGYTF - TRBJ1-2 few TRBV4-1
TGTGCCAGTAGTAGACGGGGGTACGAGCAGTACTTC CASSRRGYEQYF - TRBJ2-7 - TRBV19
TGTGCCAGCAGCCCCGGTAGCGGGGGAGTTTATGGCTACGAGCAGTACTTC CASSPGSGGVYGYEQYF TRBD2 TRBJ2-7 - TRBV7-6
TGTGCCAGCAGCTACGGTGGCAGGGAAGGTCGGCAGTACTTC CASSYGGREGRQYF - TRBJ2-7 - TRBV6-5
TGTGCCAGCAGTATTAGCGGGAGATGGAACATTCAGTACTTC CASSISGRWNIQYF TRBD2 TRBJ2-4 - TRBV2
TGTGCCAGCCATTCTACAGGGGCTGCCACTGAAGCTTTCTTT CASHSTGAATEAFF TRBD1 TRBJ1-1 - TRBV28
TGTGCCAGCAGTTTAAGGACAGGAGACGAGCAGTACTTC CASSLRTGDEQYF TRBD1 TRBJ2-7 once TRBV28
TGCAGCGTTTCCACCAGCAATCAGCCCCAGCATTTT CSVSTSNQPQHF - TRBJ1-5 - TRBV29-1
TGTGCCAGCAGTTTACAAGCGGGAATAGACCGCGAGCAGTACTTC CASSLQAGIDREQYF TRBD2 TRBJ2-7 - TRBV27
TGTGCCAGCAGCTTAGATCTCGGATCCTACGAGCAGTACTTC CASSLDLGSYEQYF - TRBJ2-7 - TRBV7-8
TGTGCCAGCAGTGAAGCCCCCAGAGAGACCCAGTACTTC CASSEAPRETQYF - TRBJ2-5 - TRBV2
TGTGCCAGCAGCCGCCCAGGGGCTGGGGCCAACGTCCTGACTTTC CASSRPGAGANVLTF - TRBJ2-6 few TRBV11-3
TGCAGCGTTAAAAATCTCGGGACCGCCAGCTCCTACGAGCAGTACTTC CSVKNLGTASSYEQYF - TRBJ2-7 - TRBV29-1
TGTGCCAGCAGTTTACCGGGGGCGAATGAGCAGTTCTTC CASSLPGANEQFF - TRBJ2-1 - TRBV27
TGTGCCAGCAGCCCCCTAACCGGGGAGCTGTTTTTT CASSPLTGELFF - TRBJ2-2 - TRBV11-2
TGTGCCAGCAGATTTCGGACAGGGAGTAATTCACCCCTCCACTTT CASRFRTGSNSPLHF TRBD1 TRBJ1-6 - TRBV6-1
TGTGCCAGCAGTAAGGACAGGGCTGGGGCCAACGTCCTGACTTTC CASSKDRAGANVLTF TRBD1 TRBJ2-6 - TRBV6-5